This passage covers 3 T cell receptor beta chains from one sample sequenced in a study of cytomegalovirus exposure and HLA in healthy donors. The primer mix had 60 Vbeta and 13 Jbeta primers. Measured with immunoSEQ multiplex PCR; TCRdb has only the in-frame clones, and not every one. The sample lists about 98,000 clones; roughly 77% were seen once. The material sequenced was PBMCs. The receptors stem from a man aged 35 to 55 in good health and CMV-seronegative.

The V gene is TRBV18, the J gene TRBJ2-2; 8 bases are a match to TRBD1. Losses at the gene ends were 2 bases for V and 1 base for J; bases not matched to a gene: 3. The CDR3 covers 16 residues. Per germline, CDR1 KGHSH and CDR2 LQKENI. For the CDR3, the DNA is TGTGCCAGCTCACCATCCGGGACAGGGAACACCGGGGAGCTGTTTTTT. Protein: CASSPSGTGNTGELFF.

The rearrangement links TRBV9 to TRBJ2-7, with D possibly matching TRBD1 (7 bases). Trimming cost V 4 bases and J 6 bases, with 17 bases left between them. This CDR3 spans 14 amino acids. CDR1 and CDR2 (germline): SGDLS, YYNGEE. The CDR3 nucleotides are TGTGCCAGCAGCCCTAGACAGGGAGGTGGCGAGCAGTACTTC. Protein sequence: CASSPRQGGGEQYF. Based on the CDR3 plus reference TRBV9 and TRBJ2-7, the full variable domain is DSGVTQTPKHLITATGQRVTLRCSPRSGDLSVYWYQQSLDQGLQFLIQYYNGEERAKGNILERFSAQQFPDLHSELNLSSLELGDSALYFCASSPRQGGGEQYFGPGTRLTVT.

The gene calls are TRBV5-4 and TRBJ1-3; 7 bases are a match to TRBD1. Germline V lookup: CDR1 SGHNT, CDR2 YYREEE (reference sequence). This CDR3 spans 15 amino acids. After removal of 4 bases from V and 2 bases from J, the junction contained 6 bases not matched to a gene. CDR3 nucleotides: TGTGCCAGCAGCCAAGGGACAGTAACTGGAAACACCATATATTTT. Protein product: CASSQGTVTGNTIYF.